This entry lists 15 T cell receptor beta chains sequenced from one sample in a study of radiotherapy plus CTLA-4 blockade in lung cancer. Here immunoSEQ multiplex PCR was the method, and the copy in TCRdb shows in-frame clones only, minus some. Among more than 90,000 clones, roughly four fifths were seen once, and the ten largest hold about 3.3%. Source: peripheral blood, taken from a patient treated with radiotherapy plus ipilimumab. The receptors were gathered from a human donor with non-small cell lung cancer that progressed on radiotherapy plus ipilimumab. Some clones in this sample may be carry-over from other donors' samples.

The V call is TRBV6-1, the J call TRBJ1-4; 7 bases line up with TRBD1. Germline V CDR1 and CDR2: MNHNS, SASEGT. The V segment lost 2 bases and the J segment 6 bases; nucleotides outside the gene matches: 3. The length of the CDR3 is 14 residues. The CDR3 region has the DNA TGTGCCAGCAGTGAACAGACAGGGTATGAAAAACTGTTTTTT. Translating gives CASSEQTGYEKLFF.

The chain links TRBV11-2 to TRBJ2-7; 11 bases map to TRBD1. Germline lookup yields CDR1 SGHAT and CDR2 FQNNGV. V lost 1 base to trimming and J lost 2 bases; unmatched junction nucleotides: 7. CDR3 length: 17 amino acids. CDR3 bases: TGTGCCAGCAGCTTAGGCGGGACAGGGGGGGTGCCCTACGAGCAGTACTTC. Translation: CASSLGGTGGVPYEQYF. Looking up the rest from reference TRBV11-2 and TRBJ2-7 gives the full variable domain: EAGVAQSPRYKIIEKRQSVAFWCNPISGHATLYWYQQILGQGPKLLIQFQNNGVVDDSQLPKDRFSAERLKGVDSTLKIQPAKLEDSAVYLCASSLGGTGGVPYEQYFGPGTRLTVT.

This clone showed up just a few times. The CDR3 DNA reads TGCGCCAGCAGCTTGGGGACAGGGGTTGGAAACACCATATATTTT. It encodes CASSLGTGVGNTIYF. V and J are TRBV5-1 and TRBJ1-3; 9 positions match TRBD1. The ends lost 0 bases at V and 3 bases at J; junction bases unmatched: 1. This CDR3 contains 15 residues. Germline loops: CDR1 SGHRS, CDR2 YFSETQ.

J is TRBJ1-5 and V is TRBV19; no clear D gene. V was cut by 5 bases and J by 0 bases, with 20 bases left in between. The CDR3 spans 18 residues. Per the germline V gene, CDR1 is LNHDA and CDR2 is SQIVND (reference sequence). CDR3 residues: CASSPSSRGRYSNQPQHF. CDR3 bases: TGTGCCAGTAGTCCGAGTTCCCGCGGGCGTTATAGCAATCAGCCCCAGCATTTT.

V usage is TRBV19 and J usage is TRBJ1-6; no firm D call. V was cut by 5 bases and J by 9 bases, with 11 bases left in between. Germline CDR1 is LNHDA and CDR2 is SQIVND (reference sequence). The CDR3 is made up of 13 amino acids. The CDR3 nucleotides read TGTGCCAGTAGTCTTGTGCCCCGTTCACCCCTCCACTTT. This translates into CASSLVPRSPLHF.

The rearrangement links TRBV19 to TRBJ2-5; 7 nucleotides agree with TRBD2. Germline assignment: CDR1 LNHDA and CDR2 SQIVND (reference sequence). The length of the CDR3 is 15 residues. V shed 4 bases and J 4 bases; nucleotides not matched to a gene: 9. The CDR3 nucleotides are TGTGCCAGTAGTACCGGGACTACTACTAGAGAGACCCAGTACTTC. Translation gives CASSTGTTTRETQYF.

The chain recombines TRBV4-2 with TRBJ1-6, with 8 positions matching TRBD1. The CDR3 has 15 residues. The V segment lost 0 bases and the J segment 10 bases; nucleotides outside the gene matches: 5. The germline V gene encodes CDR1 LGHNA and CDR2 YNFKEQ. The CDR3 sequence: CASSQEGTGISPLHF. CDR3 sequence (DNA): TGTGCCAGCAGCCAAGAGGGGACAGGAATCTCACCCCTCCACTTT.

For the CDR3, the DNA is TGTGCCACCAGCAGAGAGGCGGATACCGGGGAGCTGTTTTTT. Translation: CATSREADTGELFF. The chain joins TRBV15 to TRBJ2-2; unclear D gene. The ends were cut back, 0 bases at V and 5 bases at J, with 7 bases in the middle. The CDR3 is 14 amino acids. Looked up from germline, CDR1 is LNHNV and CDR2 is YYDKDF (reference sequence).

This rearrangement joins TRBV9 to TRBJ1-4, with 7 bases identical to TRBD1. CDR1 SGDLS and CDR2 YYNGEE come from the germline V gene. The CDR3 spans 17 residues. V trimming: 3 bases; J trimming: 0 bases; junction bases outside the gene matches: 8. CDR3 nucleotides: TGTGCCAGCAGCGGAACAGGGGAATGGTCAACTAATGAAAAACTGTTTTTT. This gives the protein CASSGTGEWSTNEKLFF. Complete variable domain (other parts from reference TRBV9 and TRBJ1-4): DSGVTQTPKHLITATGQRVTLRCSPRSGDLSVYWYQQSLDQGLQFLIQYYNGEERAKGNILERFSAQQFPDLHSELNLSSLELGDSALYFCASSGTGEWSTNEKLFFGSGTQLSVL.

This rearrangement joins TRBV7-2 to TRBJ2-7, with 7 bases aligning to TRBD2. The CDR3 has 13 amino acids. J gave up 6 bases and V 5 bases, and 7 bases lay outside the gene matches. Germline CDR1 is SGHTA and CDR2 is FQGNSA. CDR3 sequence (DNA): TGTGCCAGCAGCGTCCGACTAGCCGGCGAGCAGTACTTC. As protein: CASSVRLAGEQYF. Filled out from reference TRBV7-2 and TRBJ2-7, the complete variable domain reads GAGVSQSPSNKVTEKGKDVELRCDPISGHTALYWYRQSLGQGLEFLIYFQGNSAPDKSGLPSDRFSAERTGGSVSTLTIQRTQQEDSAVYLCASSVRLAGEQYFGPGTRLTVT.

The chain combines TRBV4-3 with TRBJ2-1, with TRBD2 matching over 12 bases. In germline, CDR1 is LGHNA, CDR2 YSLEER. This CDR3 is 17 amino acids long. Trimming took 3 bases from V and 7 from J; bases not matched to a gene: 10. The CDR3 region has the DNA TGCGCCAGCAGCCAGAACGGGGACCTAGCGGGGGGGAATGAGCAGTTCTTC. It translates to CASSQNGDLAGGNEQFF.

The chain couples TRBV7-8 to TRBJ2-2, with D perhaps being TRBD1 or TRBD2 (6 bases each). V shed 5 bases and J shed 0 bases, with 16 bases lying between them. CDR3 length: 17 amino acids. Germline values: CDR1 SGHVS, CDR2 FQNEAQ. Here the CDR3 reads CASSAYGGRTNTGELFF. CDR3 in DNA: TGTGCCAGCAGCGCCTACGGGGGCCGAACGAACACCGGGGAGCTGTTTTTT.

The chain is built from TRBV11-3 and TRBJ2-1, with D maybe TRBD1 (6 bases). Deletions cut 3 bases from V and 3 bases from J, with 9 bases between. The CDR3 is 14 residues long. Germline assignment: CDR1 SGHNT and CDR2 YENEEA. The CDR3 is CASSLTGSYNEQFF. CDR3 sequence (DNA): TGTGCCAGCAGCTTGACAGGCAGCTACAATGAGCAGTTCTTC.

The chain uses TRBV2 and TRBJ2-4; weak D call: TRBD1 (6 bases). Germline V gene lookup returns CDR1 SNHLY and CDR2 FYNNEI. V was shortened by 4 bases and J by 0 bases, with 16 bases between the two germline ends. The CDR3 extends over 17 amino acids. The chain's CDR3 is CASSGDNQGVAKNIQYF. CDR3 coding DNA: TGTGCCAGCAGTGGGGACAATCAGGGAGTAGCCAAAAACATTCAGTACTTC.

The CDR3 loop is CASTPRGGSGVNEQFF. In DNA, the CDR3 is TGTGCCAGCACCCCCCGTGGGGGTAGCGGGGTGAATGAGCAGTTCTTC. The J gene is TRBJ2-1, the V gene TRBV7-3, with 8 positions matching TRBD2. The germline V gene has CDR1 SGHTA and CDR2 FQGTGA. Trimming cost V 7 bases and J 7 bases; bases outside gene matches: 15. The CDR3 has 16 residues.